Included here is one TCR beta chain sequence, with context. TCRdb called the RT-PCR reads again in MiXCR, with one record for every CDR3 protein. The data contain hundreds of thousands of distinct CDR3 sequences, 12% to 15% of them seen just once; the ten biggest clones take up roughly 3.9%. Deletions cut 7 bases from V and 0 bases from J, with 9 bases between. The CDR3 contains 14 residues. Germline-derived CDR1 and CDR2 are LGHDT and YNNKEL (reference sequence). This receptor was obtained from a female donor in good health, serving as a healthy control. The chain recombines TRBV3-1 with TRBJ2-2; D call uncertain. Sequenced material: memory CD4+ T cells from blood. CDR3 sequence: CASTETTNTGELFF. CDR3 bases: TGTGCCAGCACCGAGACAACGAACACCGGGGAGCTGTTTTTT.